Sequencing of this TCR beta chain was carried out in a study of T cell responses to AZD1222 COVID-19 vaccine. The method was immunoSEQ multiplex PCR; TCRdb's version includes in-frame clones alone and lacks a portion of them. The table records about 160,000 clones, 80% to 95% of them present only once. Trimming took 3 bases from V and 3 from J, leaving 9 bases between them. This CDR3 has 14 amino acids. Germline CDR1 and CDR2: SNHLY and FYNNEI. Points on this clone: Its antigen is not identified.

Whole-study results and caveats: Nearly half of the spike-specific TCRs reportedly recognize variant regions that carry no mutations. The donor group comprised mostly white British people and more females; the analysis possibly underestimated clonal diversity. Breadth and depth of Spike-specific TCRs rose after two AZD1222 doses. Just five to seven AZD1222 recipients tested seropositive at baseline.

Specimen: peripheral blood, collected on day 0 of AZD1222 vaccination. This TCR was sampled from an adult in good health. V usage is TRBV2 and J usage is TRBJ1-5; no firm D call. The CDR3 nucleotides are TGTGCCAGCAGTGAGGTGGAATCCAATCAGCCCCAGCATTTT. It specifies CASSEVESNQPQHF.